What follows is one TCR beta chain and its context. These data belong to a study of blood T cell repertoires in COVID-19. Study information: Acute and convalescent COVID-19 samples came from the United States, Italy and Spain. In each case, the material was cDNA or gDNA derived from T cells, B-cell-depleted T cells, or PBMCs.

Looked up from germline, CDR1 is SGDLS and CDR2 is YYNGEE. CDR3 size: 14 residues. V lost 0 bases and J lost 9; bases outside the gene matches: 5. Authors' data handling: Estimation of nucleated cell counts relied on the amplification of reference gene primers. Data came from immunoSEQ multiplex PCR; TCRdb stores just in-frame clones and leaves some out. That table is the source of V, J and clone size, and D and trimming were worked out from the DNA. The sample has 65,000 to 90,000 clones, just over 85% seen once. The sequenced sample consisted of peripheral blood. The clonotype comes from a woman aged 80 or older in a cohort sampled during active or convalescent COVID-19. The J gene is TRBJ1-4, the V gene TRBV9, with 7 bases matching TRBD1. The CDR3: CASSVGSGGKKLFF. The DNA of the CDR3 is TGTGCCAGCAGCGTAGGGTCAGGGGGAAAAAAACTGTTTTTT.